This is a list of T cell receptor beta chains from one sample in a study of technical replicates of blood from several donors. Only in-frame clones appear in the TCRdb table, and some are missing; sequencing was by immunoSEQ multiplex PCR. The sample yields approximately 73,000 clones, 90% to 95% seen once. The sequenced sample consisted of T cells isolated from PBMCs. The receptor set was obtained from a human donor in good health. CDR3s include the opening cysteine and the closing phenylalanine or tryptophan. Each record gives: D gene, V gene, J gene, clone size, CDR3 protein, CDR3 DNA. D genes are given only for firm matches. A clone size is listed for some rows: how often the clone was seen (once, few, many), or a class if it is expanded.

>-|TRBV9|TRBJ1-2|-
CASSVSVHYGYTF
TGTGCCAGCAGCGTATCAGTACACTATGGCTACACCTTC
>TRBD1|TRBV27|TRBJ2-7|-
CASSIGEGGREQYF
TGTGCCAGCAGCATAGGAGAAGGGGGCCGCGAGCAGTACTTC
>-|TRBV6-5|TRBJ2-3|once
CASTYSWGRSDTQYF
TGTGCCAGCACCTACTCATGGGGGCGGTCAGATACGCAGTATTTT
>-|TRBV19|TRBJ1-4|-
CASSTEVFKFRLFF
TGTGCCAGTAGTACTGAGGTGTTTAAGTTTAGACTGTTTTTT
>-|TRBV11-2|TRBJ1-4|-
CASSLQETDRSTNEKLFF
TGTGCCAGCAGCTTACAGGAGACAGACCGTTCAACTAATGAAAAACTGTTTTTT
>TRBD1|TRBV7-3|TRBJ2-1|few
CASSSGTDFPNEQFF
TGTGCCAGCAGCTCCGGGACAGATTTTCCGAATGAGCAGTTCTTC
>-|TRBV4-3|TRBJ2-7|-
CASSQDIGGPGGTYEQYF
TGCGCCAGCAGCCAAGATATTGGGGGGCCGGGAGGAACCTACGAGCAGTACTTC
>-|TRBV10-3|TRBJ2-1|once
CAISAVGQRDYLTYNEQFF
TGTGCCATCAGTGCCGTCGGGCAGAGGGATTATTTGACCTACAATGAGCAGTTCTTC
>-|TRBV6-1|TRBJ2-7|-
CASSEGTTYEQYF
TGTGCCAGCAGTGAAGGGACAACCTACGAGCAGTACTTC
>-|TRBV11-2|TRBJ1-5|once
CASSLNPVYSNQPQHF
TGTGCCAGCAGCTTAAATCCGGTCTATAGCAATCAGCCCCAGCATTTT
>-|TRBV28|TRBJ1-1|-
CASSFFGGRNTEAFF
TGTGCCAGCAGTTTTTTCGGGGGGAGGAACACTGAAGCTTTCTTT
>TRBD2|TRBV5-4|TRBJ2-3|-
CASSLAGSGSTQYF
TGTGCCAGCAGCTTGGCCGGTAGCGGGAGTACGCAGTATTTT
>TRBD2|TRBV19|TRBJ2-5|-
CASSAGGETQYF
TGTGCCAGTAGTGCGGGGGGGGAGACCCAGTACTTC
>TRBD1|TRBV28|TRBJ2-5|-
CASSYRGFRETQYF
TGTGCCAGCAGCTACAGGGGATTTCGGGAGACCCAGTACTTC
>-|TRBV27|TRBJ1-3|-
CASSLSNGGTGNTIYF
TGTGCCAGCAGTTTATCGAACGGGGGGACAGGAAACACCATATATTTT
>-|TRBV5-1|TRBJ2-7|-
CASSLDAVSYEQYF
TGCGCCAGCAGCTTGGATGCAGTCTCCTACGAGCAGTACTTC
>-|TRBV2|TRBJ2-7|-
CASSEGPGPNYEQYF
TGTGCCAGCAGTGAAGGCCCAGGGCCTAACTACGAGCAGTACTTC
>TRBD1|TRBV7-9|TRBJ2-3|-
CASSIRDRDTDTQYF
TGTGCCAGCAGCATCCGGGACAGGGATACAGATACGCAGTATTTT
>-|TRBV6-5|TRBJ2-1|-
CASSYSGGSYNEQFF
TGTGCCAGCAGTTACTCTGGCGGTTCCTACAATGAGCAGTTCTTC
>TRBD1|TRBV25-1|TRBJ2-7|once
CASSEFTGAYEQYF
TGTGCCAGCAGTGAATTTACAGGGGCCTACGAGCAGTACTTC
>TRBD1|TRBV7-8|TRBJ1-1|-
CASSEDRTMNTEAFF
TGTGCCAGCAGTGAGGACAGGACCATGAACACTGAAGCTTTCTTT
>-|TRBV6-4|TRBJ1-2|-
CASSDTGTTTLYGYTF
TGTGCCAGCAGTGACACCGGGACAACGACTCTTTATGGCTACACCTTC
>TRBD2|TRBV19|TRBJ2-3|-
CASSMGLAGDSDTQYF
TGTGCCAGTAGTATGGGACTAGCGGGAGACTCAGATACGCAGTATTTT
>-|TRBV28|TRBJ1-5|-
CASYSGGYQPQHF
TGTGCCAGCTATTCGGGGGGGTATCAGCCCCAGCATTTT
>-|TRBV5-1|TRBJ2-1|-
CARRGHGNEQFF
TGCGCCAGAAGAGGGCACGGGAATGAGCAGTTCTTC
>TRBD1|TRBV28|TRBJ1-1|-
CASRTGRSEAFF
TGTGCCAGCAGGACAGGGAGGTCTGAAGCTTTCTTT
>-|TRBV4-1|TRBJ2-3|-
CASSPRQGTDTQYF
TGCGCCAGCAGCCCTCGCCAGGGCACAGATACGCAGTATTTT
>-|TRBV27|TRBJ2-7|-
CASRINQGSEQYF
TGTGCCAGCAGAATAAACCAGGGGAGTGAGCAGTACTTC
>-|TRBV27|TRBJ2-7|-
CASTPSFGGASYEQYF
TGTGCCAGCACCCCATCCTTTGGGGGCGCGTCCTACGAGCAGTACTTC
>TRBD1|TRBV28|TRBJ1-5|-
CASSTGTGGSNQPQHF
TGTGCCAGCAGTACAGGGACAGGGGGTAGCAATCAGCCCCAGCATTTT
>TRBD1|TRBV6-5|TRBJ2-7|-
CASSQDRFPYEQYF
TGTGCCAGCAGCCAGGACAGGTTTCCCTACGAGCAGTACTTC
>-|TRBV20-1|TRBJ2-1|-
CSAGESEQFF
TGCAGTGCTGGAGAGAGCGAGCAGTTCTTC
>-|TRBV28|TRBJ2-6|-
CAGSSGANVLTF
TGTGCCGGGAGCTCTGGGGCCAACGTCCTGACTTTC
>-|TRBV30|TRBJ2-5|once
CAWNIGWRDKETQYF
TGTGCCTGGAACATCGGCTGGCGGGATAAGGAGACCCAGTACTTC
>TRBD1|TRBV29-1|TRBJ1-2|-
CSAGQGEDGYTF
TGCAGCGCGGGACAGGGGGAAGATGGCTACACCTTC
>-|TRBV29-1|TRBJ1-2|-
CSVVDTVGYGYTF
TGCAGCGTTGTGGACACCGTGGGCTATGGCTACACCTTC
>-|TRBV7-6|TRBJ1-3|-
CASSPLGGSGNTIYF
TGTGCCAGCAGCCCGTTGGGGGGGAGTGGAAACACCATATATTTT